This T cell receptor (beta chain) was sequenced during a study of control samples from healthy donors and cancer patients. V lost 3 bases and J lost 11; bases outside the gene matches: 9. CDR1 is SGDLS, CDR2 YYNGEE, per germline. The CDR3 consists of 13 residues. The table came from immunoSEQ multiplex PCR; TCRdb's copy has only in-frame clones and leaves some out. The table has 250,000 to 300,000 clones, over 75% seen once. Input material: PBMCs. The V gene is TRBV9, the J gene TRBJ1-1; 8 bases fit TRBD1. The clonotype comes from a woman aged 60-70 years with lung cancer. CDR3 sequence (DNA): TGTGCCAGCAGCGCAGGAACCTCAGGGGGCGCTTTCTTT. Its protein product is CASSAGTSGGAFF. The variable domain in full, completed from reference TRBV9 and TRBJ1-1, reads DSGVTQTPKHLITATGQRVTLRCSPRSGDLSVYWYQQSLDQGLQFLIQYYNGEERAKGNILERFSAQQFPDLHSELNLSSLELGDSALYFCASSAGTSGGAFFGQGTRLTVV.